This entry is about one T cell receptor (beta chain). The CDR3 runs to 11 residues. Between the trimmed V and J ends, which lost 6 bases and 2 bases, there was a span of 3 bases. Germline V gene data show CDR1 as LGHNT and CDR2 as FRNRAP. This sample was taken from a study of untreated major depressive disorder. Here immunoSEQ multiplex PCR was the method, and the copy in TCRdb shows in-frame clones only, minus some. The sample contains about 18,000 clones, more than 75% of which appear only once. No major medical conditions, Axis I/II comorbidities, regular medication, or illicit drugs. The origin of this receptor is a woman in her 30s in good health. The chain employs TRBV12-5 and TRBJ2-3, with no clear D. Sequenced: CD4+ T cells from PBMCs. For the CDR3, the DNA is TGTGCTAGTGGGATCACAGATACGCAGTATTTT. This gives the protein CASGITDTQYF.